This passage covers 25 T cell receptor beta chains from one sample sequenced in a study of T cell responses to AZD1222 COVID-19 vaccine. Clones were sequenced by immunoSEQ multiplex PCR, and TCRdb holds only the in-frame ones, with some missing. Of about 180,000 clones in the sample, 85% to 90% are singletons; the top ten hold around 1.6%. This material consisted of peripheral blood, taken on day 0 of AZD1222 vaccination. All receptors come from an adult in good health.

CDR3 loop: CSASFEGTDTQYF. Written as DNA, the CDR3 is TGCAGTGCTAGTTTCGAGGGCACAGATACGCAGTATTTT. The gene calls are TRBV20-1 and TRBJ2-3; D is unclear. Germline V lookup: CDR1 DFQATT, CDR2 SNEGSKA (reference sequence). CDR3 length: 13 amino acids. V was clipped by 3 bases and J by 1 base, with 8 bases between them.

The chain carries TRBV3-1 (or the pseudogene TRBV3-2) and TRBJ2-5; 8 bases are a match to TRBD2. The CDR3 extends over 15 amino acids. The ends lost 2 bases at V and 5 bases at J; junction bases unmatched: 7. Germline CDR1 LGHDT, CDR2 YNNKEL (reference sequence). CDR3: CASSQFPGGGETQYF. The DNA for the CDR3 is TGTGCCAGCAGCCAATTTCCGGGAGGGGGTGAGACCCAGTACTTC.

The rearrangement uses TRBV5-1 and TRBJ2-1; 11 bases agree with TRBD2. Per germline, CDR1 SGHRS and CDR2 YFSETQ. The length of the CDR3 is 15 residues. The ends lost 3 bases at V and 4 bases at J; junction bases unmatched: 3. CDR3 sequence reads: CASSSGLADYNEQFF. Written as DNA, the CDR3 is TGCGCCAGCAGCTCGGGACTAGCGGATTACAATGAGCAGTTCTTC.

V and J are TRBV6-2 or TRBV6-3 and TRBJ2-7; no firm D call. Germline V CDR1 and CDR2: MNHEY, SVGEGT. CDR3 length: 13 amino acids. V was trimmed by 2 bases and J by 0 bases, leaving 5 bases between them. This CDR3 reads CASSYGASYEQYF. DNA for the CDR3: TGTGCCAGCAGTTACGGAGCCTCCTACGAGCAGTACTTC.

V is TRBV27 and J is TRBJ2-1; D uncertain. The V gene's germline CDR1 is MNHEY and CDR2 SMNVEV (reference sequence). V was cut by 2 bases and J by 8 bases, with 16 bases left in between. This CDR3 has 15 amino acids. CDR3 loop: CASSLSHSPDDEQFF. CDR3 DNA: TGTGCCAGCAGTTTAAGTCACAGCCCGGACGATGAGCAGTTCTTC.

V and J are TRBV18 and TRBJ2-7, with D perhaps TRBD1 (6 bases). The CDR3 runs to 15 residues. The V gene's germline CDR1 is KGHSH and CDR2 LQKENI. Trimming removed 1 base at V and 2 bases at J, with 12 bases between. CDR3 in amino acids: CASSPLRDTAYEQYF. The DNA for the CDR3 is TGTGCCAGCTCACCACTCAGGGACACGGCCTACGAGCAGTACTTC.

The chain combines TRBV10-1 with TRBJ1-5; D possibly corresponds to TRBD1 (5 bases). Per germline, CDR1 WNHNN and CDR2 SYGVQD (reference sequence). The length of the CDR3 is 13 residues. Trimming took 2 bases from V and 7 from J, leaving 9 bases between them. The CDR3 bases are TGCGCCAGCAGTGAGACGACAGACCAGCCCCAGCATTTT. It encodes CASSETTDQPQHF.

This clone has just one count. In nucleotides, the CDR3 is TGTGCTGTACGGGACATCATGCCCTTACCCAATTCACCCCTCCACTTT. It specifies CAVRDIMPLPNSPLHF. The gene calls are TRBV30 and TRBJ1-6, with D possibly TRBD1 on 6 matching bases. The germline V gene encodes CDR1 GTSNPN and CDR2 SVGIG (reference sequence). This CDR3 has 16 amino acids.

The CDR3 DNA reads TGTGCCAGCAACATATTTAGCGGACAGGGGATATACAATGAGCAGTTCTTC. The encoded protein is CASNIFSGQGIYNEQFF. The rearrangement links TRBV11-2 to TRBJ2-1, with 9 nucleotides matching TRBD1. The V and J ends lost 7 bases and 4 bases, in that order; junction bases with no gene match: 14. CDR3 size: 17 residues. CDR1 and CDR2 from the germline V gene are SGHAT and FQNNGV.

The rearrangement links TRBV6-5 to TRBJ2-5; D is undetermined. Trimming took 8 bases from V and 5 from J, leaving 18 bases between them. From germline, CDR1 is MNHEY and CDR2 SVGAGI. This CDR3 comprises 14 residues. CDR3: CASQTVIRPETQYF. The CDR3 coding sequence is TGTGCCAGCCAAACCGTTATCAGACCTGAGACCCAGTACTTC.

V is TRBV4-3 and J is TRBJ2-1; TRBD2 matches at 13 bases. The CDR3 loop spans 18 amino acids. CDR1 is LGHNA and CDR2 is YSLEER in the germline V gene. The V segment lost 1 base and the J segment 7 bases; nucleotides outside the gene matches: 10. Here the CDR3 DNA reads TGCGCCAGCAGCCAAGGGGGAGGGACGACTAGCGGGGGGAATGAGCAGTTCTTC. Protein: CASSQGGGTTSGGNEQFF.

The CDR3 DNA reads as TGTGCCAGCAGAGAAACCGGGACGAACTATGGCTACACCTTC. This sequence encodes CASRETGTNYGYTF. This chain links TRBV2 with TRBJ1-2; weak D call: TRBD1 (5 bases). Germline V CDR1 and CDR2: SNHLY, FYNNEI. V was trimmed by 6 bases and J by 2 bases, leaving 13 bases between them. The CDR3 length is 14 residues.

This clone was seen a single time. This chain links TRBV6-5 with TRBJ2-1; tentative D call: TRBD1 (5 bases). There are 14 residues in the CDR3. Germline V gives CDR1 MNHEY, CDR2 SVGAGI. V dropped 2 bases and J dropped 7 bases, with 12 bases sitting between them. Here the CDR3 reads CASSYNPGLNEQFF. In DNA form, the CDR3 reads TGTGCCAGCAGTTACAACCCAGGGTTGAATGAGCAGTTCTTC.

This clone was observed once. The rearrangement joins TRBV2 to TRBJ2-5, with TRBD2 matching 7 bases. V shed 6 bases, J shed 1 base, and the junction held 8 bases outside the gene matches. Germline lookup yields CDR1 SNHLY and CDR2 FYNNEI. There are 15 residues in the CDR3. The CDR3 sequence is CASRWGGKGQETQYF. Written as DNA, the CDR3 is TGTGCCAGCAGATGGGGGGGGAAGGGCCAAGAGACCCAGTACTTC.

The gene calls are TRBV9 and TRBJ1-1; possible D gene TRBD1, 6 bases. V dropped 2 bases and J dropped 1 base, with 9 bases sitting between them. Germline V CDR1 and CDR2: SGDLS, YYNGEE. This CDR3 has 14 residues. CDR3 region: CASSVGRGNTEAFF. DNA for the CDR3: TGTGCCAGCAGCGTTGGCAGGGGGAACACTGAAGCTTTCTTT.

The V and J genes are TRBV28 and TRBJ2-3; no reliable D call. Germline values: CDR1 MDHEN, CDR2 SYDVKM. This CDR3 has 13 residues. Trimming removed 4 bases from V and 4 bases from J, with 9 bases in between. In DNA form, the CDR3 reads TGTGCCAGCAGTTCTGGTACACCAGATACGCAGTATTTT. Its protein product is CASSSGTPDTQYF.

V gene TRBV6-1 combines with J gene TRBJ2-7, with TRBD1 matching 8 bases. Per germline, CDR1 MNHNS and CDR2 SASEGT. The CDR3 contains 13 residues. Trimming removed 3 bases from V and 9 bases from J; junction bases left unmatched: 7. CDR3 nucleotide sequence: TGTGCCAGCAGTGATAGAACAGGGGGTTGGCAGTACGTC. This encodes CASSDRTGGWQYV.

The chain links TRBV5-1 to TRBJ1-6; tentative D call: TRBD1 (5 bases). The germline V and J ends were trimmed by 5 bases and 8 bases, with 11 bases remaining between them. This CDR3 is 13 amino acids long. Germline lookup yields CDR1 SGHRS and CDR2 YFSETQ. The CDR3 bases are TGCGCCAGCAGACAGGAGGATGATTCACCCCTCCACTTT. Protein sequence: CASRQEDDSPLHF.

In regard to this clone: The identical CDR3 is also encoded by other nucleotide sequences in the sample. This chain joins TRBV5-1 and TRBJ2-5, with no clear D. Germline-derived CDR1 and CDR2 are SGHRS and YFSETQ. V was pared by 2 bases and J by 2 bases, with 1 base between. The CDR3 totals 11 residues. This CDR3 reads CASSFQETQYF. CDR3 nucleotides: TGCGCCAGCAGCTTTCAAGAGACCCAGTACTTC.

The J gene is TRBJ1-1, the V gene TRBV30; no firm D call. CDR1 is GTSNPN and CDR2 is SVGIG in the germline V gene (reference sequence). With 4 bases removed from V and 1 base from J, the gap between germline ends came to 7 bases. The length of the CDR3 is 12 residues. CDR3 sequence reads: CAWNGGNTEAFF. The CDR3 DNA reads TGTGCCTGGAATGGCGGGAACACTGAAGCTTTCTTT. Complete variable domain (other parts from reference TRBV30 and TRBJ1-1): SQTIHQWPATLVQPVGSPLSLECTVEGTSNPNLYWYRQAAGRGLQLLFYSVGIGQISSEVPQNLSASRPQDRQFILSSKKLLLSDSGFYLCAWNGGNTEAFFGQGTRLTVV.

The chain uses TRBV5-1 and TRBJ1-1; maybe TRBD1 (5 bases). The CDR3 runs to 18 residues. CDR1 SGHRS and CDR2 YFSETQ come from the germline V gene. Trimming removed 4 bases at V and 2 bases at J, with 24 bases between. This chain's CDR3 is CASSLATGTGFLNTEAFF. The CDR3 region has the DNA TGCGCCAGCAGCCTTGCTACCGGGACGGGATTTCTTAACACTGAAGCTTTCTTT. Together with reference TRBV5-1 and TRBJ1-1, the CDR3 gives the full variable domain: KAGVTQTPRYLIKTRGQQVTLSCSPISGHRSVSWYQQTPGQGLQFLFEYFSETQRNKGNFPGRFSGRQFSNSRSEMNVSTLELGDSALYLCASSLATGTGFLNTEAFFGQGTRLTVV.

This clone was seen only a few times. CDR3 amino acids: CASSLSGSSNQPQHF. The CDR3 coding sequence is TGTGCCAGCAGTTTGTCGGGATCTAGCAATCAGCCCCAGCATTTT. The J gene is TRBJ1-5, the V gene TRBV28; no clear D gene. There are 15 residues in the CDR3. Germline-derived CDR1 and CDR2 are MDHEN and SYDVKM. Trimming cost V 3 bases and J 0 bases, with 9 bases left between them.

As for this clone: This sample also contains other DNA sequences that code for the same CDR3. The rearrangement uses TRBV28 and TRBJ1-5; D uncertain. This CDR3 has 13 amino acids. Germline V lookup: CDR1 MDHEN, CDR2 SYDVKM. Between the trimmed V and J ends, which lost 2 bases and 5 bases, there was a span of 7 bases. The CDR3 spells CASSLIGDQPQHF. The CDR3 DNA reads as TGTGCCAGCAGTTTAATTGGTGATCAGCCCCAGCATTTT.

This clone was detected only once. This rearrangement joins TRBV20-1 to TRBJ2-5; the D is unclear. Germline CDR1 reads DFQATT; CDR2 reads SNEGSKA (reference sequence). This CDR3 is built from 10 residues. The V gene lost 3 bases and the J gene lost 4 bases, with 3 bases spanning the gap. The CDR3 coding sequence is TGCAGTGCTAGGAGAGAGACCCAGTACTTC. It codes for CSARRETQYF.

The chain carries TRBV9 and TRBJ2-1; 7 positions match TRBD2. The CDR3 has 16 amino acids. Germline lookup yields CDR1 SGDLS and CDR2 YYNGEE. With V trimmed by 6 bases and J by 1 base, 10 bases remained unmatched. The CDR3 reads CASTPSLRESYNEQFF. DNA of the CDR3: TGTGCCAGCACCCCTTCGCTGCGGGAGTCCTACAATGAGCAGTTCTTC.